A selection of T cell receptor beta chains follows, all from one sample in a study of blood T cell repertoires in COVID-19. This table comes from immunoSEQ multiplex PCR, and its TCRdb copy is limited to in-frame clones, with some not included. The repertoire holds roughly 150,000 clones, with approximately 85% as singletons. Sequencing was done on a sample of peripheral blood. Receptors were obtained from a man aged 45 to 65 with acute or convalescent COVID-19. The conserved cysteine and the conserved F or W are not part of the CDR3 here.

j_gene,v_gene,len,CDR3aa
TRBJ2-3,TRBV2,13,ASLGRQARTDTQY
TRBJ1-1,TRBV19,13,ASSILPGMNTEAF
TRBJ2-5,TRBV11-2,12,ASSWNQGYETQY
TRBJ1-2,TRBV5-1,13,ASSVGGLQIYGYT
TRBJ2-1,TRBV14,15,ASSQDLGTRVDNEQF
TRBJ2-7,TRBV5-4,12,ASSADYSSYEQY
TRBJ1-2,TRBV12-3/TRBV12-4,10,ASSPREVGYT
TRBJ1-5,TRBV11-2,13,ASSSQGLGNQPQH
TRBJ2-5,TRBV24-1,10,ATGGGQETQY
TRBJ1-1,TRBV30,12,AWTVNRGNTEAF
TRBJ1-5,TRBV30,11,AWSREGARPQH
TRBJ1-5,TRBV27,13,ASRPVQGIDQPQH
TRBJ2-1,TRBV27,13,ASSLPGTGVNEQF
TRBJ1-1,TRBV18,11,ASSWEQGTEAF
TRBJ2-3,TRBV7-8,11,ASSRQTGDTQY
TRBJ2-7,TRBV4-1,13,ASSQEERGNYEQY
TRBJ2-6,TRBV6-5,13,ASQGVSSGANVLT
TRBJ1-3,TRBV6-5,14,ASSYAPGQEGNTIY
TRBJ2-7,TRBV3-1/TRBV3-2,11,ASSQQASYEQY
TRBJ2-2,TRBV6-1,10,ASNLNTGELF
TRBJ1-3,TRBV25-1,12,ASSVTGSGNTIY
TRBJ2-7,TRBV5-6,13,ASTSRWTENYEQY
TRBJ2-3,TRBV11-2,15,ASSLLKGLAGADTQY
TRBJ2-7,TRBV9,12,ASSEGLGFYEQY
TRBJ2-2,TRBV19,13,ASSARTGHTGELF
TRBJ1-3,TRBV18,14,ASSPPNRSSGNTIY
TRBJ1-2,TRBV10-3,13,AISESGQGVSGYT
TRBJ1-5,TRBV6-4,12,ASRGTGHNQPQH
TRBJ2-3,TRBV9,11,ASSPSGGGTQY
TRBJ2-7,TRBV7-9,14,ASSSPTSGSSYEQY
TRBJ2-7,TRBV7-3,13,ASSPSSGAPYEQY
NA,TRBV7-8,13,ASSLVAGLSYEQY
TRBJ2-7,TRBV4-1,12,ASSPGQGAYEQY
TRBJ2-1,TRBV5-4,14,ASSPEYSAGGNEQF
TRBJ2-1,TRBV6-5,13,ASSYAGQGFSEQF
TRBJ2-1,TRBV2,14,ASSAWRTGVYNEQF
TRBJ1-2,TRBV10-3,14,AISETWTGRGYGYT